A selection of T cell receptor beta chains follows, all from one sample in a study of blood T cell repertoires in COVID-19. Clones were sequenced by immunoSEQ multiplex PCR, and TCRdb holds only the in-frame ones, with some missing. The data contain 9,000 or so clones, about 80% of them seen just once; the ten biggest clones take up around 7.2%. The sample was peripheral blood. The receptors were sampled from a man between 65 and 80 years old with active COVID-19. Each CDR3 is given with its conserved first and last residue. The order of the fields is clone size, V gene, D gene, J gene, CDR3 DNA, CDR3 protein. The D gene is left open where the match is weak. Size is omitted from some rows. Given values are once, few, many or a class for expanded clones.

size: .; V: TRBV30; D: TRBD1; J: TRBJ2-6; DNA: TGTGCCTGGAGCTTGACAGGGGTCGAGCCTGGGGCCAACGTCCTGACTTTC; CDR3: CAWSLTGVEPGANVLTF
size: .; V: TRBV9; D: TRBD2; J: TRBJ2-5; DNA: TGTGCCAGCAACCGGGCTAGCGGGCGCTTTAAAGAGACCCAGTACTTC; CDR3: CASNRASGRFKETQYF
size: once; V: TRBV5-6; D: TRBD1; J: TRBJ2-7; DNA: TGTGCCAGCAGCTCATGGCGGACAGGTAGGAGCTCCTACGAGCAGTACTTC; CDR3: CASSSWRTGRSSYEQYF
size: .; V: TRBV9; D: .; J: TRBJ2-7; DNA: TGTGCCAGCAGCGTAGGGTCGCGCACCTACGAGCAGTACTTC; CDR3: CASSVGSRTYEQYF
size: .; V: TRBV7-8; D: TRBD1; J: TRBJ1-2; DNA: TGTGCCAGCAGCTTGGGACAGGCGATCGGAGGCTACACCTTC; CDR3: CASSLGQAIGGYTF
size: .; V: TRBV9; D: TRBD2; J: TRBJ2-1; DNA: TGTGCCAGCAGCCACGGACTAGCGGGCACCTACAATGAGCAGTTCTTC; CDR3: CASSHGLAGTYNEQFF
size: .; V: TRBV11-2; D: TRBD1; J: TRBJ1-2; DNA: TGTGCCAGCAGCTTAGATCCCCGGGACAGGGGAGATGGCTACACCTTC; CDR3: CASSLDPRDRGDGYTF
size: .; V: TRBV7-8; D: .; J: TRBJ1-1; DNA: TGTGCCAGCAGCCTAAACGCGGAGACAGGAGCTGAAGCTTTCTTT; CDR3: CASSLNAETGAEAFF
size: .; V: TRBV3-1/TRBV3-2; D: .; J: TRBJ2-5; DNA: TGTGCCAGCAGCCAACAGGGAGAGACCCAGTACTTC; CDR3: CASSQQGETQYF
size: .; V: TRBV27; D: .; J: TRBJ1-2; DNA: TGTGCCAGCAGCTTAGTGAGGGGGGGCGGCTATGGCTACACCTTC; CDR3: CASSLVRGGGYGYTF
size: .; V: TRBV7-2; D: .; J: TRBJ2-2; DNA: TGTGCCAGCAGCTCTTACACCGGGGAGCTGTTTTTT; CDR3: CASSSYTGELFF
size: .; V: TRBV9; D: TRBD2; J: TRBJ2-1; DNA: TGTGCCAGCAGCGTCGGGACTAGCGGGAGGGACAATGAGCAGTTCTTC; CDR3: CASSVGTSGRDNEQFF
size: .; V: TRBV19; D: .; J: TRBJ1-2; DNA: TGTGCCAGTAACAATCCAAGCTATGGCTACACCTTC; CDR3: CASNNPSYGYTF
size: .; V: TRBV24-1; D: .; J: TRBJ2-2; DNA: TGTGCCACCAGTGGCAACCGGGTCTTCGGGACCGGGGAGCTGTTTTTT; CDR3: CATSGNRVFGTGELFF
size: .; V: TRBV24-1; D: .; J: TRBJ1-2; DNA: TGTGCCACCAGTGATTCCAGGGGTAATGGCTACACCTTC; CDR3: CATSDSRGNGYTF
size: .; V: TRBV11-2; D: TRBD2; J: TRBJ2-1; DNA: TGTGCCAGCAGCCCGGGAGCGGGAGGCAATGAGCAGTTCTTC; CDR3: CASSPGAGGNEQFF
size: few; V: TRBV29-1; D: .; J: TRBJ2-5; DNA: TGCAGCGTTGTATATAGCGGTGGGACCCAGTACTTC; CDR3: CSVVYSGGTQYF
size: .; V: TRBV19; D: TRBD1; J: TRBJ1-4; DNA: TGTGCCAGTACCCGACAGGGTAGGATTAATGAAAAACTGTTTTTT; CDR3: CASTRQGRINEKLFF
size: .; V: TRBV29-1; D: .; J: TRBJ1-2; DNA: TGCAGCGTTAGGGGCGCCTCTGGCTACACCTTC; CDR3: CSVRGASGYTF
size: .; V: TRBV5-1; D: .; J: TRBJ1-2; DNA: TGCGCCAGCAGCTTCCAACTCAGGGGTGCCCCCGATAACTATGGCTACACCTTC; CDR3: CASSFQLRGAPDNYGYTF
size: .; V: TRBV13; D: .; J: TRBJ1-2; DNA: TGTGCCAGCAGCTTTGGTAAGGGGCGAGGCTACACCTTC; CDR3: CASSFGKGRGYTF
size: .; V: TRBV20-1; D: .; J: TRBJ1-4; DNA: TGCAGTGCTACGACAGGAGTGAGGTTTTTT; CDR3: CSATTGVRFF
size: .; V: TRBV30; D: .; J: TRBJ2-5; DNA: TGTGCCTGGAGTCGGGGGACGTCGGAGACCCAGTACTTC; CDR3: CAWSRGTSETQYF
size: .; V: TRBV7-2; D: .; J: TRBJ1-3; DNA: TGTGCCAGCAGCTTAGGGGGGCCCTCTGGAAACACCATATATTTT; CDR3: CASSLGGPSGNTIYF
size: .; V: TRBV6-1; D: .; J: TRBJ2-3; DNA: TGTGCCAGCAGTGAAAAGGGGGAGGGAGCAGATACGCAGTATTTT; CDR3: CASSEKGEGADTQYF
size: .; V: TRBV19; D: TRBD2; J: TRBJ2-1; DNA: TGTGCCAGTAGTGCCCGAGCGGGGGAGTACAATGAGCAGTTCTTC; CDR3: CASSARAGEYNEQFF
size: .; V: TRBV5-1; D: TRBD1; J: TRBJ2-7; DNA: TGCGCCAGCAGCTCGGGACAGGGCGGGGCGCAGTACTTC; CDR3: CASSSGQGGAQYF
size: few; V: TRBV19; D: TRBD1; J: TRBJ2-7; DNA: TGTGCCAGTAGAACGACCGGGACAGGGGTCTACGAGCAGTACTTC; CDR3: CASRTTGTGVYEQYF
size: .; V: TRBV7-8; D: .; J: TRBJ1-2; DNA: TGTGCCAGCAGCTTTGCCGGGACACCTAACTATGGCTACACCTTC; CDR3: CASSFAGTPNYGYTF
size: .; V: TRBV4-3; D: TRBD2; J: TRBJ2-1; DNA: TGCGCCAGCAGCCGAGAGCGGGAGCAGGAGCAGTTCTTC; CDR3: CASSREREQEQFF